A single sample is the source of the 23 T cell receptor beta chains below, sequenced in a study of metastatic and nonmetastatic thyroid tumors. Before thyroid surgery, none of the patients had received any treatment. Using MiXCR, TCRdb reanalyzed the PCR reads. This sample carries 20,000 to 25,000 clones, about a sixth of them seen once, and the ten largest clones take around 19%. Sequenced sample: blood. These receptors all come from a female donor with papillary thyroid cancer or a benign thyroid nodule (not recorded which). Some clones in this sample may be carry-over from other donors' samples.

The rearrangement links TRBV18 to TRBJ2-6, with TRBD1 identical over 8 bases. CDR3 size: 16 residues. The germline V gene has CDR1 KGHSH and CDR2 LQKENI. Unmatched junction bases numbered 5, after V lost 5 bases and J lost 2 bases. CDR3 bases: TGTGCCAGCTCAACGCAGGGGGCGCCTGGGGCCAACGTCCTGACTTTC. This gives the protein CASSTQGAPGANVLTF.

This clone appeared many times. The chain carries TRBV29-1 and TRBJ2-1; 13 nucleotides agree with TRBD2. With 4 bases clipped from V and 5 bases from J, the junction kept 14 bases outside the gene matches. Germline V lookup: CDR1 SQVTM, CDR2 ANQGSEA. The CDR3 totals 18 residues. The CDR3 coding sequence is TGCAGCGTTGGAGGTGTGACTAGCGGGAGGTCGCACAACAATGAGCAGTTCTTC. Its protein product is CSVGGVTSGRSHNNEQFF.

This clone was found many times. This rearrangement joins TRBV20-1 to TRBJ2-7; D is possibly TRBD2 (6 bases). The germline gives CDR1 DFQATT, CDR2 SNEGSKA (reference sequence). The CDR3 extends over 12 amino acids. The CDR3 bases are TGCAGCGGGACTCTCCATTCCTACGAGCAGTACTTC. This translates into CSGTLHSYEQYF.

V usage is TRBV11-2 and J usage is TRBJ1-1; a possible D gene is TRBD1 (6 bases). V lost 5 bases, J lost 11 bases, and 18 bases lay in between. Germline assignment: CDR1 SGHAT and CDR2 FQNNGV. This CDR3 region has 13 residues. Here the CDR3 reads CASSVRPGVEAFF. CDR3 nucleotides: TGTGCCAGCAGCGTAAGGCCAGGGGTTGAGGCTTTCTTT.

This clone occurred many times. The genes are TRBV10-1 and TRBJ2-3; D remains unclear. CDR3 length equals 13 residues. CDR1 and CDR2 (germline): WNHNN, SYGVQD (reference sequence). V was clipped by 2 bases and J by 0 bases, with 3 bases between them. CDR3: CASSEDSTDTQYF. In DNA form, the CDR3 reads TGCGCCAGCAGTGAGGACAGCACAGATACGCAGTATTTT.

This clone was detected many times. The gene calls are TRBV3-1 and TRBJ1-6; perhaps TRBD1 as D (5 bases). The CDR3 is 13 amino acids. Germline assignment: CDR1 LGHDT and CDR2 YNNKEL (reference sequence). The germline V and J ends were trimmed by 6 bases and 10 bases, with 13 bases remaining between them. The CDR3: CASRQAGKSPLHF. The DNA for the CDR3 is TGTGCCAGCAGACAGGCAGGGAAGTCACCCCTCCACTTT.

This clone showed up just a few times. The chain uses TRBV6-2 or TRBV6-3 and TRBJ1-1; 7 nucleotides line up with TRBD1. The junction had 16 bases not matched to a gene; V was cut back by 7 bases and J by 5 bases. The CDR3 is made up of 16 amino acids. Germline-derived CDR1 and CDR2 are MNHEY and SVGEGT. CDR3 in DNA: TGTGCCAGCACTCGTACAAAGGGGGCGGGTGGAACTGAAGCTTTCTTT. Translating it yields CASTRTKGAGGTEAFF.

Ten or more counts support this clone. CDR3 in DNA: TGTGCCAGTAGTACAGGGCTGTATTCCGAGCAGTACTTC. This translates into CASSTGLYSEQYF. This rearrangement joins TRBV19 to TRBJ2-7; tentative D call: TRBD1 (5 bases). Trimming pared 4 bases from V and 6 bases from J, leaving 13 bases between. The CDR3 has 13 residues. CDR1 LNHDA and CDR2 SQIVND come from the germline V gene (reference sequence).

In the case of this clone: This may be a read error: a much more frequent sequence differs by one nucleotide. As DNA, the CDR3 is TGCGCCAGCAGCCCCATAGATCAAGTAGAGACCCATTACTTC. It encodes CASSPIDQVETHYF. The V call is TRBV5-1, the J call TRBJ2-5; D is undetermined. The germline V gene has CDR1 SGHRS and CDR2 YFSETQ. The CDR3 runs 14 residues.

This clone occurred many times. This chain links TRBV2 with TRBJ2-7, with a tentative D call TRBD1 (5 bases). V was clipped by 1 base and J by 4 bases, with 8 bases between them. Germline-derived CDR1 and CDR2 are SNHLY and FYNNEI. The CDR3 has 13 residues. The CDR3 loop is CASSEEHRYEQYF. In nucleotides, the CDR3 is TGTGCCAGCAGTGAAGAACACAGGTACGAGCAGTACTTC.

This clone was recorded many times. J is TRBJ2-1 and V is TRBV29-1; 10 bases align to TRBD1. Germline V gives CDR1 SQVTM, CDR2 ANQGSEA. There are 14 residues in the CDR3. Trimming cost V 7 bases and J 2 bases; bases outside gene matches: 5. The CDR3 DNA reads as TGCAGCGGACAGGGGGCAAACCCCTACAATGAGCAGTTCTTC. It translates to CSGQGANPYNEQFF.

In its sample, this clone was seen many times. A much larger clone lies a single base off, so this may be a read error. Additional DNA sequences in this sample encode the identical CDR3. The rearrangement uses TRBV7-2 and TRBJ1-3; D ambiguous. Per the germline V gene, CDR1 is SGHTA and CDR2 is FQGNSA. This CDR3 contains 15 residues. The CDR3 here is CASTSRPSSGNTIYF. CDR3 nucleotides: TGTGCCAGCACCTCTCGGCCGAGCTCTGGAAACACCATATACTTT.

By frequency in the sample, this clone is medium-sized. The CDR3 bases are TGTGCCAGCAGTTTATCAGGCCAGGGGCACACTGAAGCTTTCTTT. Protein: CASSLSGQGHTEAFF. The chain links TRBV27 to TRBJ1-1, with D maybe TRBD1 (6 bases). CDR1 and CDR2 from the germline V gene are MNHEY and SMNVEV (reference sequence). This CDR3 has 15 residues. The ends were cut back, 0 bases at V and 3 bases at J, with 11 bases in the middle.

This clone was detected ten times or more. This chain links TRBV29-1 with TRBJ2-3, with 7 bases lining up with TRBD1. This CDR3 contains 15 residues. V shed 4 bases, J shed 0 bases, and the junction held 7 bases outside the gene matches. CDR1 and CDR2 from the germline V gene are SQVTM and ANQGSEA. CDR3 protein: CSVAVTGASTDTQYF. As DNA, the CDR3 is TGCAGCGTTGCCGTTACAGGGGCTAGCACAGATACGCAGTATTTT.

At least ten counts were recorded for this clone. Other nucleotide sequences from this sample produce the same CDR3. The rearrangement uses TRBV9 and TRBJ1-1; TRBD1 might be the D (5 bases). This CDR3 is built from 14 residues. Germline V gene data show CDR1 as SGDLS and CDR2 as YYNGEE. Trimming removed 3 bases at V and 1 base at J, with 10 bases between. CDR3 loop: CASSAGQKNTEAFF. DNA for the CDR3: TGTGCCAGCAGCGCGGGGCAAAAGAACACTGAAGCTTTCTTT.

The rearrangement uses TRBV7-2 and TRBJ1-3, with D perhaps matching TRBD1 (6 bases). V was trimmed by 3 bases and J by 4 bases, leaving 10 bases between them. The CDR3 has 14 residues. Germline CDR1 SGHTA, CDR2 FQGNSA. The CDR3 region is CASSFRGRGNTIYF. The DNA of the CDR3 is TGTGCCAGCAGCTTCCGGGGGCGAGGAAACACCATATATTTT. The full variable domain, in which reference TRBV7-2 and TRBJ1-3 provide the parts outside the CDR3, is GAGVSQSPSNKVTEKGKDVELRCDPISGHTALYWYRQSLGQGLEFLIYFQGNSAPDKSGLPSDRFSAERTGGSVSTLTIQRTQQEDSAVYLCASSFRGRGNTIYFGEGSWLTVV.

The CDR3 region is CASSPGQFLSAYEQYF. Here the CDR3 DNA reads TGTGCCAGCAGCCCCGGACAGTTCCTCTCCGCCTACGAGCAGTACTTC. The chain combines TRBV25-1 with TRBJ2-7, with a tentative D call TRBD1 (6 bases). Germline loops: CDR1 MGHDK, CDR2 SYGVNS. This CDR3 comprises 16 residues. The V end was cut by 6 bases, the J end by 2 bases, with 20 bases between.

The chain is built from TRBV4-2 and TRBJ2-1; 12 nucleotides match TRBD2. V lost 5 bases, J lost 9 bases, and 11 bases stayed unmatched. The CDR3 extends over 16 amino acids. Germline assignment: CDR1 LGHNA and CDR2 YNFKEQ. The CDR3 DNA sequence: TGTGCCAGCAGCGGCCCTAGCGGGGGGGCCGGTAGTGAGCAGTTCTTC. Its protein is CASSGPSGGAGSEQFF.

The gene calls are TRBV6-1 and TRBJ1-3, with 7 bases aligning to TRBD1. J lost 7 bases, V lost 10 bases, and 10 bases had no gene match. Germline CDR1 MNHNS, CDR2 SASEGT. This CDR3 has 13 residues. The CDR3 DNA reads TGTGCCACTCGAGAGAGGGGGCCGAACACCATATATTTT. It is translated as CATRERGPNTIYF.

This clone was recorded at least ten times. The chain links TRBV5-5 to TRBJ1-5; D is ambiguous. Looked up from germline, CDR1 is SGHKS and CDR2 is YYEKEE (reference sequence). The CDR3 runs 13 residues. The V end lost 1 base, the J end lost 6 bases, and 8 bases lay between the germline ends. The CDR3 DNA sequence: TGTGCCAGCAGCTTGTCGGGTGGTCAGCCCCAGCATTTT. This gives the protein CASSLSGGQPQHF. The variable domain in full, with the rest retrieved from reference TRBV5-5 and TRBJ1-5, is DAGVTQSPTHLIKTRGQQVTLRCSPISGHKSVSWYQQVLGQGPQFIFQYYEKEERGRGNFPDRFSARQFPNYSSELNVNALLLGDSALYLCASSLSGGQPQHFGDGTRLSIL.

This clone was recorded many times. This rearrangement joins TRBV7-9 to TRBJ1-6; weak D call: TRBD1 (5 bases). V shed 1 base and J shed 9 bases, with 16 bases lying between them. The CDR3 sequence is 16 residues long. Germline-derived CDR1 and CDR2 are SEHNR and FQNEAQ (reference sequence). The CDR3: CASSLESGGSSSPLHF. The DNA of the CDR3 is TGTGCCAGCAGCTTAGAATCGGGGGGAAGTAGTTCACCCCTCCACTTT.

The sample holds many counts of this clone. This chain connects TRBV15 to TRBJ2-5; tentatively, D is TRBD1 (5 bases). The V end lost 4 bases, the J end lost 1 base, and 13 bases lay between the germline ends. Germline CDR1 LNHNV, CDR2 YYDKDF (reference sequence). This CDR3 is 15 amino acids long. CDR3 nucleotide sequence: TGTGCCACCAGCACCCCGACAGTTTTCCAAGAGACCCAGTACTTC. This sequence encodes CATSTPTVFQETQYF.

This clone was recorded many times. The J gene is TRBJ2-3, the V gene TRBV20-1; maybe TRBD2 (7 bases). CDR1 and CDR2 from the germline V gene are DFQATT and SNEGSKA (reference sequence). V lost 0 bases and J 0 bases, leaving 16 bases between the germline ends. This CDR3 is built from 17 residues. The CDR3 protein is CSARDGGAGFSTDTQYF. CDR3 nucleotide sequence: TGCAGTGCTAGAGATGGGGGGGCGGGTTTTAGCACAGATACGCAGTATTTT.